Below are 9 T cell receptor beta chains sequenced from a single sample in a study of shared clonotypes between healthy human individuals. TCRdb's copy holds only in-frame clones and misses some; the assay was immunoSEQ multiplex PCR. This table has about 320,000 clones, more than 75% appearing once. Sequenced: memory CD8+ T cells sorted from blood. Indicated subset: CD45RO+ cells pooled with CCR7-negative TemRA cells. The source is a man aged 18 to 29 in good health.

J is TRBJ2-7 and V is TRBV19; 8 nucleotides align to TRBD2. Germline CDR1 and CDR2: LNHDA and SQIVND (reference sequence). CDR3 length equals 14 residues. Trimming took 1 base from V and 3 from J; bases not matched to a gene: 2. CDR3 loop: CASSIGGGFYEQYF. CDR3 DNA sequence: TGTGCCAGTAGTATAGGCGGGGGGTTCTACGAGCAGTACTTC.

V gene TRBV11-2 combines with J gene TRBJ2-3; D unclear. The CDR3 loop spans 13 amino acids. Trimming pared 0 bases from V and 4 bases from J, leaving 5 bases between. The germline gives CDR1 SGHAT, CDR2 FQNNGV. For the CDR3, the DNA is TGTGCCAGCAGCTTAGATCTTCCAGATACGCAGTATTTT. Translation: CASSLDLPDTQYF.

The chain joins TRBV27 to TRBJ1-5, with no clear D. From germline, CDR1 is MNHEY and CDR2 SMNVEV (reference sequence). V lost 2 bases, J lost 7 bases, and 9 bases lay in between. CDR3 size: 13 residues. The CDR3 coding sequence is TGTGCCAGCAGTTTAGCGGGTTGGCAGCCCCAGCATTTT. Amino acids: CASSLAGWQPQHF.

CDR3 in amino acids: CASSQALISSYNEQFF. The CDR3 DNA follows: TGCGCCAGCAGCCAAGCGCTGATAAGCTCCTACAATGAGCAGTTCTTC. This chain uses TRBV4-3 with TRBJ2-1; D gene uncertain. This CDR3 has 16 amino acids. The germline V and J ends were trimmed by 1 base and 0 bases, with 10 bases remaining between them. The germline V gene encodes CDR1 LGHNA and CDR2 YSLEER.

This clone was observed a handful of times. The chain couples TRBV6-5 to TRBJ2-3; tentatively, D is TRBD2 (6 bases). The germline gives CDR1 MNHEY, CDR2 SVGAGI. The V and J ends lost 3 bases and 1 base respectively, with 14 bases between them. The length of the CDR3 is 16 residues. The CDR3 DNA reads TGTGCCAGCAGTTATCGTGGGTGGGAGGGCACAGATACGCAGTATTTT. It encodes CASSYRGWEGTDTQYF.

Turning to this clone: Other nucleotide sequences in the sample specify the same CDR3. The chain recombines TRBV13 with TRBJ2-4; D is unresolved. CDR3 length: 13 amino acids. The germline V and J ends were trimmed by 1 base and 7 bases, with 8 bases remaining between them. The germline V gene encodes CDR1 PRHDT and CDR2 FYEKMQ (reference sequence). This CDR3 reads CASSLEGKNIQYF. As DNA, the CDR3 is TGTGCCAGCAGCTTAGAGGGAAAGAACATTCAGTACTTC.

The genes are TRBV28 and TRBJ1-4, with D hard to call. CDR1 is MDHEN and CDR2 is SYDVKM in the germline V gene. The CDR3 runs 16 residues. Trimming took off 4 bases at V and 0 bases at J, with 12 bases between the two ends. The CDR3 sequence is CASSSPGEATNEKLFF. CDR3 nucleotides: TGTGCCAGCAGTTCCCCTGGGGAAGCAACTAATGAAAAACTGTTTTTT. The variable domain in full, with the rest retrieved from reference TRBV28 and TRBJ1-4, is DVKVTQSSRYLVKRTGEKVFLECVQDMDHENMFWYRQDPGLGLRLIYFSYDVKMKEKGDIPEGYSVSREKKERFSLILESASTNQTSMYLCASSSPGEATNEKLFFGSGTQLSVL.

V is TRBV10-2 and J is TRBJ2-3; 8 bases map to TRBD2. The V and J ends lost 6 bases and 8 bases, in that order; junction bases with no gene match: 4. The CDR3 contains 12 residues. Germline CDR1 reads WSHSY; CDR2 reads SAAADI. The CDR3, as DNA: TGCGCCAGCAGCGTAGCGGGATGTACGCAGTATTTT. It yields the protein CASSVAGCTQYF.

The chain employs TRBV19 and TRBJ2-2; D unclear. In germline, CDR1 is LNHDA, CDR2 SQIVND (reference sequence). The CDR3 extends over 16 amino acids. Trimming took off 1 base at V and 3 bases at J, with 12 bases between the two ends. The CDR3 nucleotides are TGTGCCAGTAGTATAGTATGGGTAAGGGACACCGGGGAGCTGTTTTTT. Translated: CASSIVWVRDTGELFF.